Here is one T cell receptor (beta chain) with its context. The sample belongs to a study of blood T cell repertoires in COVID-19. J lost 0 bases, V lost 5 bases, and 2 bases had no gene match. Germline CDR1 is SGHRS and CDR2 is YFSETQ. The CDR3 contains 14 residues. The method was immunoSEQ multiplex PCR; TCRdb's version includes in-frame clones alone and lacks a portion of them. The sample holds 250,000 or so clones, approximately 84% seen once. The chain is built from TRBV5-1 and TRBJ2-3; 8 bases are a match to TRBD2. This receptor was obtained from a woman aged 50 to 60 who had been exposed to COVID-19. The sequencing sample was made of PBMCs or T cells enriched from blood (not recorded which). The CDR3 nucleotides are TGCGCCAGCAGTAGCGGGGTGAGCACAGATACGCAGTATTTT. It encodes CASSSGVSTDTQYF.